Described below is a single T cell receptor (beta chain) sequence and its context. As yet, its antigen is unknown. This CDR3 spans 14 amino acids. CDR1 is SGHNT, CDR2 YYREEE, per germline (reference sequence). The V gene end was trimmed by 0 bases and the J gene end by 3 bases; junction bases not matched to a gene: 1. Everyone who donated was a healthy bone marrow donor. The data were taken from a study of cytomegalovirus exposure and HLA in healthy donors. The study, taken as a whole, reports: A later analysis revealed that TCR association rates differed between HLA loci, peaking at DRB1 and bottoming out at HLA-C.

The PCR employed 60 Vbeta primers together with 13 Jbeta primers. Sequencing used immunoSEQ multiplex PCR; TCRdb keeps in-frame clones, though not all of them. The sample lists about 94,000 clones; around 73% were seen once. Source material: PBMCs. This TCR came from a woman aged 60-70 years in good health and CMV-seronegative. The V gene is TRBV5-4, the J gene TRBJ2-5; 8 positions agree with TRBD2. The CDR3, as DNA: TGTGCCAGCAGCTTGGAACTAGCGGAAGAGACCCAGTACTTC. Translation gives CASSLELAEETQYF.